These T cell receptor beta chains were read from a single sample in a study of shared clonotypes between healthy human individuals. Sequencing used immunoSEQ multiplex PCR; TCRdb keeps in-frame clones, though not all of them. This sample has about 2 million clones; approximately 94% occur once, and the top ten carry about 1.1%. Input material: naive CD8+ T cells sorted from blood. These TCRs come from a man younger than 35 in good health. CDR3s include the opening cysteine and the closing phenylalanine or tryptophan. The order of the fields is D gene, CDR3 length, J gene, clone size, V gene, CDR3 protein, CDR3 DNA. D genes are given only for firm matches. Size values are once, few and many counts, or a class for expanded clones, and some rows have none.

d_gene: TRBD1; len: 14; j_gene: TRBJ2-7; abundance: .; v_gene: TRBV25-1; CDR3aa: CASSDRQGRYEQYF; CDR3nt: TGTGCCAGCAGTGACCGACAGGGCCGATACGAGCAGTACTTC
d_gene: .; len: 14; j_gene: TRBJ2-1; abundance: .; v_gene: TRBV5-1; CDR3aa: CASSLRTAYNEQFF; CDR3nt: TGCGCCAGCAGCTTACGGACAGCCTACAATGAGCAGTTCTTC
d_gene: .; len: 15; j_gene: TRBJ2-7; abundance: once; v_gene: TRBV4-1; CDR3aa: CASSFSGTDSYEQYF; CDR3nt: TGCGCCAGCAGCTTCTCCGGGACCGACTCCTACGAGCAGTACTTC
d_gene: TRBD1; len: 13; j_gene: TRBJ1-1; abundance: .; v_gene: TRBV6-1; CDR3aa: CASQVTGAVEAFF; CDR3nt: TGTGCCAGCCAAGTTACAGGGGCCGTTGAAGCTTTCTTT
d_gene: .; len: 16; j_gene: TRBJ2-1; abundance: .; v_gene: TRBV5-1; CDR3aa: CASSLDGHRSYNEQFF; CDR3nt: TGCGCCAGCAGCTTGGATGGACATCGCTCCTACAATGAGCAGTTCTTC
d_gene: .; len: 17; j_gene: TRBJ2-3; abundance: .; v_gene: TRBV25-1; CDR3aa: CASSEIRSGPSTDTQYF; CDR3nt: TGTGCCAGCAGTGAAATCCGGTCGGGACCCAGCACAGATACGCAGTATTTT
d_gene: .; len: 13; j_gene: TRBJ1-2; abundance: .; v_gene: TRBV7-9; CDR3aa: CASSFQTNYGYTF; CDR3nt: TGTGCCAGCAGCTTTCAGACCAACTATGGCTACACCTTC
d_gene: .; len: 16; j_gene: TRBJ2-1; abundance: .; v_gene: TRBV4-1; CDR3aa: CASSQDLGAWGNEQFF; CDR3nt: TGCGCCAGCAGCCAAGATTTGGGGGCATGGGGTAATGAGCAGTTCTTC
d_gene: TRBD1; len: 15; j_gene: TRBJ1-5; abundance: .; v_gene: TRBV28; CDR3aa: CASSVGGQTNQPQHF; CDR3nt: TGTGCCAGCAGTGTAGGGGGACAGACCAATCAGCCCCAGCATTTT
d_gene: TRBD2; len: 15; j_gene: TRBJ2-1; abundance: .; v_gene: TRBV7-9; CDR3aa: CASTYSGSPTNEQFF; CDR3nt: TGTGCCAGCACCTATAGCGGGAGTCCTACCAATGAGCAGTTCTTC
d_gene: TRBD1; len: 14; j_gene: TRBJ2-7; abundance: few; v_gene: TRBV2; CDR3aa: CASSGTGVSYEQYF; CDR3nt: TGTGCCAGCAGTGGGACAGGAGTCTCCTACGAGCAGTACTTC
d_gene: TRBD2; len: 16; j_gene: TRBJ2-2; abundance: .; v_gene: TRBV7-6; CDR3aa: CASSLLAGPSTGELFF; CDR3nt: TGTGCCAGCAGCTTACTAGCGGGGCCCTCCACCGGGGAGCTGTTTTTT
d_gene: TRBD1; len: 20; j_gene: TRBJ2-3; abundance: .; v_gene: TRBV11-2; CDR3aa: CASSLDAGGAGQGITDTQYF; CDR3nt: TGTGCCAGCAGCTTAGACGCAGGGGGCGCCGGTCAGGGTATCACAGATACGCAGTATTTT
d_gene: TRBD1; len: 15; j_gene: TRBJ2-3; abundance: .; v_gene: TRBV29-1; CDR3aa: CSVVTGGLYTDTQYF; CDR3nt: TGCAGCGTGGTGACAGGGGGGCTATACACAGATACGCAGTATTTT
d_gene: .; len: 14; j_gene: TRBJ2-7; abundance: .; v_gene: TRBV4-3; CDR3aa: CASSQEPQGNEQYF; CDR3nt: TGCGCCAGCAGCCAAGAACCTCAGGGTAACGAGCAGTACTTC
d_gene: TRBD1; len: 16; j_gene: TRBJ1-1; abundance: .; v_gene: TRBV6-5; CDR3aa: CASSYGLGQSKTEAFF; CDR3nt: TGTGCCAGCAGTTACGGGTTGGGACAGAGCAAGACTGAAGCTTTCTTT
d_gene: TRBD2; len: 16; j_gene: TRBJ2-2; abundance: .; v_gene: TRBV27; CDR3aa: CASSVLAGGVTGELFF; CDR3nt: TGTGCCAGCAGTGTACTAGCGGGAGGGGTCACCGGGGAGCTGTTTTTT
d_gene: .; len: 13; j_gene: TRBJ1-4; abundance: .; v_gene: TRBV5-4; CDR3aa: CASSLFGGEKLFF; CDR3nt: TGTGCCAGCAGCTTGTTTGGGGGAGAAAAACTGTTTTTT
d_gene: TRBD1; len: 14; j_gene: TRBJ2-7; abundance: .; v_gene: TRBV27; CDR3aa: CASSLGAGGREQYF; CDR3nt: TGTGCCAGCAGTTTAGGGGCAGGGGGCCGCGAGCAGTACTTC
d_gene: .; len: 13; j_gene: TRBJ2-1; abundance: .; v_gene: TRBV5-6; CDR3aa: CASSLRGDNEQFF; CDR3nt: TGTGCCAGCAGCTTGAGGGGGGACAATGAGCAGTTCTTC
d_gene: TRBD1; len: 16; j_gene: TRBJ1-6; abundance: .; v_gene: TRBV5-1; CDR3aa: CASSLRDRGYNSPLHF; CDR3nt: TGCGCCAGCAGCTTGAGGGACAGGGGTTATAATTCACCCCTCCACTTT
d_gene: .; len: 15; j_gene: TRBJ2-1; abundance: .; v_gene: TRBV15; CDR3aa: CATDKAPSSYNEQFF; CDR3nt: TGTGCCACCGACAAGGCCCCGTCCTCCTACAATGAGCAGTTCTTC